The clone carrying this T cell receptor (beta chain) showed up just once. This CDR3 is 15 amino acids long. Trimming cost V 0 bases and J 4 bases; bases outside gene matches: 7. Per germline, CDR1 SGHRS and CDR2 YFSETQ. The assay was immunoSEQ multiplex PCR, and TCRdb's table has in-frame clones only and misses some. The table includes about 8,400 clones, more than 90% detected once. This entry belongs to a study of sequential checkpoint blockade in melanoma. Study-level information: Patients were randomized 1:1 to nivolumab-then-ipilimumab or ipilimumab-then-nivolumab first-line. Maintenance nivolumab came after either treatment sequence.

Documented treatment: randomized to nivolumab then ipilimumab (arm A) or the reverse (arm B). DNA-damaging chemotherapy had not been given to any patient beforehand. PBMC sorting kept live CD3+CD8+ cells without CD19 or CD56. This sequence originates from a human donor with melanoma. This specimen was CD8+ T cells sorted from blood (inferred from file names), taken from a patient given nivolumab and ipilimumab in sequence. The chain has TRBV5-1 and TRBJ2-7, with 7 bases aligning to TRBD2. This CDR3 is CASSLGLADTYEQYF. Written as DNA, the CDR3 is TGCGCCAGCAGCTTGGGTCTAGCGGATACTTACGAGCAGTACTTC.